Below, 11 T cell receptor beta chains from the same sample are listed, as sequenced in a study of T-cell reconstitution after alpha-beta-depleted transplantation in children. Unique molecular identifiers tagged the TCRbeta library. MiXCR, applied by TCRdb to the PCR reads, yields one record per CDR3 protein. The sample has about 980,000 distinct CDR3 sequences, 25% to 30% seen once. Sequenced material: PBMCs, mostly from graft donor cells, taken 360 days after TCRalphabeta/CD19-depleted stem cell transplant. These receptors were obtained from a boy under two years old who had a stem cell transplant for SCID, so the T cells may come from the graft donor.

This chain uses TRBV20-1 with TRBJ2-7, with 12 bases matching TRBD2. Germline V gene data show CDR1 as DFQATT and CDR2 as SNEGSKA (reference sequence). This CDR3 region has 16 residues. V lost 6 bases and J lost 3; bases outside the gene matches: 12. The CDR3 nucleotides are TGCAGTGCCCGACTAGCGGGGGACCACTTGGGCTACGAGCAGTACTTC. Protein: CSARLAGDHLGYEQYF.

The genes are TRBV20-1 and TRBJ2-1, with TRBD2 matching over 12 bases. The CDR3 has 16 residues. Germline CDR1 reads DFQATT; CDR2 reads SNEGSKA (reference sequence). Unmatched junction bases numbered 2, after V lost 0 bases and J lost 2 bases. CDR3 sequence (DNA): TGCAGTGCTAGAGATACTAGCGGGGGGACCTACAATGAGCAGTTCTTC. Its protein product is CSARDTSGGTYNEQFF.

The J gene is TRBJ2-1, the V gene TRBV30, with 14 bases aligning to TRBD2. The CDR3 covers 15 residues. The V gene's germline CDR1 is GTSNPN and CDR2 SVGIG (reference sequence). The V and J ends lost 3 bases and 10 bases, in that order; junction bases with no gene match: 8. CDR3: CAWRRTSGGRKEQFF. CDR3 DNA sequence: TGTGCCTGGAGGAGGACTAGCGGGGGGAGAAAGGAGCAGTTCTTC. The full variable domain, its missing parts supplied by reference TRBV30 and TRBJ2-1, is SQTIHQWPATLVQPVGSPLSLECTVEGTSNPNLYWYRQAAGRGLQLLFYSVGIGQISSEVPQNLSASRPQDRQFILSSKKLLLSDSGFYLCAWRRTSGGRKEQFFGPGTRLTVL.

This clonotype was seen only a few times. This chain uses TRBV20-1 with TRBJ2-3; the D gene could be TRBD1 or TRBD2 (6 bases each). Germline CDR1 is DFQATT and CDR2 is SNEGSKA (reference sequence). Trimming took off 2 bases at V and 6 bases at J, with 9 bases between the two ends. The CDR3 contains 12 residues. The CDR3: CSARLGGDTQYF. CDR3 DNA: TGCAGTGCTAGACTAGGGGGGGATACGCAGTATTTT.

This clonotype has more than one count but fewer than ten. The V and J genes are TRBV6-2 or TRBV6-3 and TRBJ1-2, with D perhaps TRBD1 (6 bases). In germline, CDR1 is MNHEY, CDR2 SVGEGT. The V gene lost 10 bases and the J gene lost 4 bases, with 19 bases spanning the gap. CDR3 length: 14 residues. The CDR3 sequence: CATRDMILLYGYTF. DNA of the CDR3: TGTGCCACCCGGGACATGATCTTACTCTATGGCTACACCTTC.

This clonotype was counted at least ten times. The chain links TRBV27 to TRBJ1-5; D ambiguous. V lost 2 bases and J lost 4, with 6 bases in between. In germline, CDR1 is MNHEY, CDR2 SMNVEV (reference sequence). The CDR3 is made up of 13 amino acids. In DNA form, the CDR3 reads TGTGCCAGCAGTTTACGGAGAAATCAGCCCCAGCATTTT. This translates into CASSLRRNQPQHF.

The CDR3 DNA reads as TGTGCCAGCAGTTACTTCCAAGCTGGCTACAATGAGCAGTTCTTC. It is translated as CASSYFQAGYNEQFF. This chain links TRBV6-2 or TRBV6-3 with TRBJ2-1; no clear D gene. Trimming stripped 1 base from V and 3 bases from J, with 10 bases between. The CDR3 has 15 residues. In germline, CDR1 is MNHEY, CDR2 SVGEGT.

This rearrangement joins TRBV10-3 to TRBJ2-7; 10 bases match TRBD1. The junction had 2 bases not matched to a gene; V was cut back by 5 bases and J by 1 base. This CDR3 region has 14 residues. Germline CDR1 is ENHRY and CDR2 is SYGVKD. CDR3 nucleotide sequence: TGTGCCATCAGTTCGGGACAGGGGTCCTACGAGCAGTACTTC. Protein sequence: CAISSGQGSYEQYF.

CDR3 sequence: CSARDGTSGWGTQYF. Here the CDR3 DNA reads TGCAGTGCTAGAGACGGGACTAGCGGGTGGGGGACCCAGTACTTC. This chain links TRBV20-1 with TRBJ2-5; 12 nucleotides agree with TRBD2. Per germline, CDR1 DFQATT and CDR2 SNEGSKA (reference sequence). V lost 0 bases, J lost 7 bases, and 6 bases stayed unmatched. The CDR3 totals 15 residues.

The J gene is TRBJ2-7, the V gene TRBV12-3 or TRBV12-4; TRBD1 is a possible D gene (5 bases). This CDR3 spans 13 amino acids. Deletions cut 5 bases from V and 6 bases from J, with 14 bases between. The CDR3 DNA reads as TGTGCCAGCAGTCCAGGGTACCGAGGCGAGCAGTACTTC. Residues: CASSPGYRGEQYF.

The rearrangement joins TRBV29-1 to TRBJ2-7; 9 bases match TRBD2. CDR3 size: 12 residues. Germline V CDR1 and CDR2: SQVTM, ANQGSEA. With 8 bases clipped from V and 5 bases from J, the junction kept 7 bases outside the gene matches. The chain's CDR3 is CSTASGVDEQYF. The CDR3, as DNA: TGCAGCACCGCTAGCGGGGTCGACGAGCAGTACTTC.